The clone carrying this TCR beta chain has ten or more counts. This sample was included in a study of T cells after yellow fever vaccination. TCRdb recomputed calls from the 5' RACE reads with MiXCR, one row per CDR3 protein. The sample contains around 600,000 distinct CDR3 sequences, around 12% of which appear only once. V dropped 5 bases and J dropped 0 bases, with 5 bases sitting between them. The CDR3 extends over 13 amino acids. Germline CDR1 and CDR2: MNHEY and SMNVEV (reference sequence). This material consisted of PBMCs, taken on the day of the yellow fever booster vaccination. The genes are TRBV27 and TRBJ2-4, with no clear D. The source of this sequence is a young man who received the YFV17D yellow fever vaccine. The CDR3 loop is CASSELAKNIQYF. CDR3 bases: TGTGCCAGCAGTGAGCTAGCCAAAAACATTCAGTACTTC.